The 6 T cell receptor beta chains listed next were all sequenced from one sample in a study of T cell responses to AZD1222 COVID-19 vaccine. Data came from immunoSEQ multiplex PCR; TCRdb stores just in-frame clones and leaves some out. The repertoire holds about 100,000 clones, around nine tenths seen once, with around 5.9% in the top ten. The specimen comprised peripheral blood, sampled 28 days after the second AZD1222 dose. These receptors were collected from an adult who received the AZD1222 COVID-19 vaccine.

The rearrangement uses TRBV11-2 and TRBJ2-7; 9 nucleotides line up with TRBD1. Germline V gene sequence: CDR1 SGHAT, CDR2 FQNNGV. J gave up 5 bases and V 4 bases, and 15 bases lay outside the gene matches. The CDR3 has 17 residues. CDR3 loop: CASSSIKLGQGGHEQYF. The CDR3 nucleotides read TGTGCCAGCAGCTCCATCAAGCTGGGACAGGGAGGCCACGAGCAGTACTTC.

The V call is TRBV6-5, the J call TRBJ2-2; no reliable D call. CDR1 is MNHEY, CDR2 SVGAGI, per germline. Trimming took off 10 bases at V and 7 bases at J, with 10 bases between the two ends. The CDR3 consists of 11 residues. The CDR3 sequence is CATRSGGELFF. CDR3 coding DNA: TGTGCCACCAGGTCAGGCGGGGAGCTGTTTTTT.

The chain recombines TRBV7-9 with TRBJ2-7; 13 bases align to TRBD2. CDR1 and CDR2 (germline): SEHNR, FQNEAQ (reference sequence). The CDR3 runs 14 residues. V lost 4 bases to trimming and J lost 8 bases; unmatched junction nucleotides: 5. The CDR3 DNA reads TGTGCCAGCAGCTCGGGACTAGCGGGACCTCAGCAGTACTTC. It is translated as CASSSGLAGPQQYF.

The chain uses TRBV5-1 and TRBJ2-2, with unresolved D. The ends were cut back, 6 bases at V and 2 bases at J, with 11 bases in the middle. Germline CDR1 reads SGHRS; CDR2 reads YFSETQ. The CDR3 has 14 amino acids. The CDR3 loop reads CASTSTDNTGELFF. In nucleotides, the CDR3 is TGCGCCAGCACCTCGACTGACAACACCGGGGAGCTGTTTTTT.

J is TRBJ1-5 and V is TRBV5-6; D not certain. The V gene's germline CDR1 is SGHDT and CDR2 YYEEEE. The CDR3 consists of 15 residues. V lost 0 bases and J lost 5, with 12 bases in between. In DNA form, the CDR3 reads TGTGCCAGCAGCTTGGGTGGCACCCAATATCAGCCCCAGCATTTT. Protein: CASSLGGTQYQPQHF. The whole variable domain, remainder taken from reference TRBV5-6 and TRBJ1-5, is DAGVTQSPTHLIKTRGQQVTLRCSPKSGHDTVSWYQQALGQGPQFIFQYYEEEERQRGNFPDRFSGHQFPNYSSELNVNALLLGDSALYLCASSLGGTQYQPQHFGDGTRLSIL.

CDR3 protein: CASSLGGDQYF. In nucleotides, the CDR3 is TGTGCCAGCAGTTTAGGAGGGGATCAGTACTTC. V and J are TRBV12-3 or TRBV12-4 and TRBJ2-7, with D perhaps matching TRBD1 or TRBD2 (5 bases each). The CDR3 is made up of 11 amino acids. The V and J ends lost 1 base and 10 bases respectively, with 8 bases between them.